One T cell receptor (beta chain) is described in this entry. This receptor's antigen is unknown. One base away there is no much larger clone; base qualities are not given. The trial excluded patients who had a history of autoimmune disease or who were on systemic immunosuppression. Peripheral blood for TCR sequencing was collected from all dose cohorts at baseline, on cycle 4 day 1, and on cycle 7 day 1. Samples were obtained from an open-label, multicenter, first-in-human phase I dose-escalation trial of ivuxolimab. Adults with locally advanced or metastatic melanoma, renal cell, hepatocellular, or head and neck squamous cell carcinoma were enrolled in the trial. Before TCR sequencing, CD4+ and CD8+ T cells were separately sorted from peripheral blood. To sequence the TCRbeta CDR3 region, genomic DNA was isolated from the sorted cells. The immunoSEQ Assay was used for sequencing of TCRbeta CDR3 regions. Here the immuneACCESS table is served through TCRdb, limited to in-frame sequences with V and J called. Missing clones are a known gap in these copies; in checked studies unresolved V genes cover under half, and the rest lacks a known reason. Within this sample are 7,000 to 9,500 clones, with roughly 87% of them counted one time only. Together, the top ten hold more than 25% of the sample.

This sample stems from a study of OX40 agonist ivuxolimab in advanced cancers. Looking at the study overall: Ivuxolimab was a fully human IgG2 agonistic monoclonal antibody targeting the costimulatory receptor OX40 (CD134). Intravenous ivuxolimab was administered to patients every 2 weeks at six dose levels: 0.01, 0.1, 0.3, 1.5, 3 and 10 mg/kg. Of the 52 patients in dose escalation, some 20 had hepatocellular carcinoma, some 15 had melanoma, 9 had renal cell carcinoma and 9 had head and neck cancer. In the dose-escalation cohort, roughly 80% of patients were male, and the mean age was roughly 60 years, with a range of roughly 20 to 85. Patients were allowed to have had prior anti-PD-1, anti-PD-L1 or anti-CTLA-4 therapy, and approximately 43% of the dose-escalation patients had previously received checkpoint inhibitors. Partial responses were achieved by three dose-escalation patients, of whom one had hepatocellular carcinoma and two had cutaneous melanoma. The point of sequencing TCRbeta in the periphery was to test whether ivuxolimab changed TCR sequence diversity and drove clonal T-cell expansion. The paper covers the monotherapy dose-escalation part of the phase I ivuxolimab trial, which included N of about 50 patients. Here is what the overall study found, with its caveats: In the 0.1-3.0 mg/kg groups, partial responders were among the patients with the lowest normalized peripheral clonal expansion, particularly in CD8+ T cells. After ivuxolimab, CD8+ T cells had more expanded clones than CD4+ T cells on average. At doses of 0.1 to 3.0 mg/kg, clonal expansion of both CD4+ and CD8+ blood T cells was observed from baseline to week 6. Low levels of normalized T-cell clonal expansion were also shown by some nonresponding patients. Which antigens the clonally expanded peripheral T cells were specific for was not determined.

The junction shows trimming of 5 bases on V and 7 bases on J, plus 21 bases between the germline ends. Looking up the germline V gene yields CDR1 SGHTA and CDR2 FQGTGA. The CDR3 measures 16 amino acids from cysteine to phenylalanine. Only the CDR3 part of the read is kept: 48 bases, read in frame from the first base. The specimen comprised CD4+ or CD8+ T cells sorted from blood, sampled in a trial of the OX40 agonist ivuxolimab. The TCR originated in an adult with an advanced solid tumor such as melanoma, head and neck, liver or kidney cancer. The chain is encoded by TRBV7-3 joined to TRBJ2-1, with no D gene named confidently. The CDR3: CASSTQVRAVGNEQFF. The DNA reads TGTGCCAGCAGCACCCAAGTCCGGGCAGTGGGGAATGAGCAGTTCTTC.